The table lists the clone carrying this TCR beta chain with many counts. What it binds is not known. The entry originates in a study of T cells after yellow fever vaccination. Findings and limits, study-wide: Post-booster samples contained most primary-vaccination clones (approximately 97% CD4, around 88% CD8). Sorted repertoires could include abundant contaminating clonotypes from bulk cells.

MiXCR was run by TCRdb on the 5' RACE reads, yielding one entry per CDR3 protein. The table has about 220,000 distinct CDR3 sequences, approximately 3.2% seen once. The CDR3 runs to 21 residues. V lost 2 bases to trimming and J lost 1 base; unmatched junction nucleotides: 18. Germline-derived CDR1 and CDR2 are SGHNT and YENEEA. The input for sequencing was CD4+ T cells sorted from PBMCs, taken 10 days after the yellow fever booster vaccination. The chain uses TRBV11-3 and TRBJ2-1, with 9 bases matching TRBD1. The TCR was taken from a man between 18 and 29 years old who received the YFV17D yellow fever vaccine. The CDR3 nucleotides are TGTGCCAGCAGCTTACAACGGGTGGGACAGGGCAAAGTGAGTTCCTACAATGAGCAGTTCTTC. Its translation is CASSLQRVGQGKVSSYNEQFF.